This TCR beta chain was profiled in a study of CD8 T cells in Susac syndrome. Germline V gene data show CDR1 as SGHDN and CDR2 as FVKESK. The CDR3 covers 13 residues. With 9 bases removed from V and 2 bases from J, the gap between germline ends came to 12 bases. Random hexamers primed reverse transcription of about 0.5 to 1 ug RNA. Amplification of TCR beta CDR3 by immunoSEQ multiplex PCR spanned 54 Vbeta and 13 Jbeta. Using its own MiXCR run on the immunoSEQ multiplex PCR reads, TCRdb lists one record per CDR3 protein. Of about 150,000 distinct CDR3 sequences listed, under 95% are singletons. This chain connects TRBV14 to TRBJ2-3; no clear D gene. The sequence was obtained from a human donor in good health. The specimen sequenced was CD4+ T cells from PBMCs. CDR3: CASGSRNTDTQYF. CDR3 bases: TGTGCCAGTGGCTCTAGAAACACAGATACGCAGTATTTT.